This entry describes one T cell receptor (beta chain). V lost 4 bases and J 2 bases, leaving 16 bases between the germline ends. This CDR3 spans 15 amino acids. Germline assignment: CDR1 SGHRS and CDR2 YFSETQ. Everyone who donated was a Caucasian adult who lived in Nashville, Tennessee. These data are taken from a study of shared clonotypes between healthy human individuals. Assay runs were performed at deep level. Only in-frame clones appear in the TCRdb table, and some are missing; sequencing was by immunoSEQ multiplex PCR. This sample has fewer than 400,000 clones, with around 72% found just once. The sequenced material came from memory CD4+ T cells sorted from blood. As to subset: CD45RA-negative fraction. This TCR derives from a man aged 25 to 45 in good health. The chain employs TRBV5-1 and TRBJ2-7; a weak D match, TRBD1 (7 bases). The CDR3 protein is CASSPSQGGPYEQYF. The CDR3 DNA reads TGCGCCAGCAGCCCAAGTCAGGGGGGCCCCTACGAGCAGTACTTC.